Listed below are T cell receptor beta chains from one sample, sequenced in a study of beta chain features in type 1 diabetes. This table comes from immunoSEQ multiplex PCR, and its TCRdb copy is limited to in-frame clones, with some not included. The sample gives about 290,000 clones, around 7.3% of which show up once; approximately 0.93% is in the top ten. Sequenced: central memory CD4+ T cells from blood. Every receptor here comes from a woman between 18 and 29 years old in good health. Both conserved end residues are part of each CDR3. A D gene is named only where the DNA matches it firmly. Clone size is stated in some rows and not others, as once, few, many or a class when expanded.

V gene: TRBV28
J gene: TRBJ2-1
D gene: NA
clone size: NA
CDR3 protein: CASSFPPWASYNEQFF
CDR3 DNA: TGTGCCAGCAGTTTCCCCCCCTGGGCGTCCTACAATGAGCAGTTCTTC

V gene: TRBV6-5
J gene: TRBJ1-5
D gene: NA
clone size: NA
CDR3 protein: CASSRRGFYQPQHF
CDR3 DNA: TGTGCCAGCAGCCGAAGGGGATTCTATCAGCCCCAGCATTTT

V gene: TRBV27
J gene: TRBJ1-4
D gene: TRBD1
clone size: few
CDR3 protein: CASRGLGTGNEKLFF
CDR3 DNA: TGTGCCAGCAGGGGTCTCGGGACAGGGAATGAAAAACTGTTTTTT

V gene: TRBV4-1
J gene: TRBJ1-5
D gene: NA
clone size: few
CDR3 protein: CASSPRQPDQPQHF
CDR3 DNA: TGCGCCAGCAGCCCCCGACAGCCCGATCAGCCCCAGCATTTT

V gene: TRBV29-1
J gene: TRBJ1-2
D gene: NA
clone size: few
CDR3 protein: CSVEQGNYGYTF
CDR3 DNA: TGCAGCGTTGAACAGGGAAACTATGGCTACACCTTC

V gene: TRBV9
J gene: TRBJ1-1
D gene: NA
clone size: NA
CDR3 protein: CASSSSPATEAFF
CDR3 DNA: TGTGCCAGCAGCTCTTCCCCAGCGACTGAAGCTTTCTTT

V gene: TRBV4-3
J gene: TRBJ2-1
D gene: TRBD2
clone size: many
CDR3 protein: CASSQGTSGRNNEQFF
CDR3 DNA: TGCGCCAGCAGCCAGGGGACTAGCGGGAGGAACAATGAGCAGTTCTTC

V gene: TRBV6-6
J gene: TRBJ1-3
D gene: NA
clone size: NA
CDR3 protein: CASSKGRNSGNTIYF
CDR3 DNA: TGTGCCAGCAGCAAGGGACGGAACTCTGGAAACACCATATATTTT

V gene: TRBV9
J gene: TRBJ2-1
D gene: NA
clone size: few
CDR3 protein: CASSVGPGNEQFF
CDR3 DNA: TGTGCCAGCAGCGTAGGCCCAGGGAATGAGCAGTTCTTC

V gene: TRBV15
J gene: TRBJ2-1
D gene: TRBD2
clone size: NA
CDR3 protein: CATSRDRLAAEQFF
CDR3 DNA: TGTGCCACCAGCAGAGATCGCCTAGCGGCTGAGCAGTTCTTC

V gene: TRBV4-3
J gene: TRBJ2-1
D gene: TRBD1
clone size: many
CDR3 protein: CASSPRGQGGNEQFF
CDR3 DNA: TGCGCCAGCAGCCCAAGGGGACAGGGGGGCAATGAGCAGTTCTTC

V gene: TRBV29-1
J gene: TRBJ2-1
D gene: NA
clone size: few
CDR3 protein: CSVDTEIYNEQFF
CDR3 DNA: TGCAGCGTTGACACAGAAATCTACAATGAGCAGTTCTTC

V gene: TRBV27
J gene: TRBJ2-5
D gene: NA
clone size: NA
CDR3 protein: CASSWGQETQYF
CDR3 DNA: TGTGCCAGCAGTTGGGGGCAAGAGACCCAGTACTTC

V gene: TRBV11-3
J gene: TRBJ1-1
D gene: NA
clone size: few
CDR3 protein: CASSLESYTEAFF
CDR3 DNA: TGTGCCAGCAGCTTAGAGTCCTACACTGAAGCTTTCTTT

V gene: TRBV7-6
J gene: TRBJ2-1
D gene: NA
clone size: NA
CDR3 protein: CASSLIRNEQFF
CDR3 DNA: TGTGCCAGCAGCTTAATCCGCAATGAGCAGTTCTTC

V gene: TRBV28
J gene: TRBJ2-3
D gene: NA
clone size: few
CDR3 protein: CASSSAAFGDTQYF
CDR3 DNA: TGTGCCAGCAGTTCGGCGGCTTTCGGAGATACGCAGTATTTT

V gene: TRBV18
J gene: TRBJ2-5
D gene: TRBD1
clone size: NA
CDR3 protein: CASSPRTGGFETQYF
CDR3 DNA: TGTGCCAGCTCACCCAGGACAGGGGGCTTTGAGACCCAGTACTTC

V gene: TRBV9
J gene: TRBJ1-4
D gene: NA
clone size: NA
CDR3 protein: CASSGTGSSYEKLFF
CDR3 DNA: TGTGCCAGCAGCGGTACAGGGAGCTCCTATGAAAAACTGTTTTTT

V gene: TRBV18
J gene: TRBJ1-1
D gene: TRBD1
clone size: many
CDR3 protein: CASSRPGTAEAFF
CDR3 DNA: TGTGCCAGCTCACGACCTGGGACAGCCGAAGCTTTCTTT

V gene: TRBV4-3
J gene: TRBJ2-5
D gene: TRBD2
clone size: many
CDR3 protein: CASSQGYAGGPQETQYF
CDR3 DNA: TGCGCCAGCAGCCAAGGTTACGCGGGAGGGCCCCAAGAGACCCAGTACTTC

V gene: TRBV20-1
J gene: TRBJ1-6
D gene: NA
clone size: NA
CDR3 protein: CSAGLNSPLHF
CDR3 DNA: TGCAGTGCTGGACTTAATTCACCCCTCCACTTT

V gene: TRBV28
J gene: TRBJ1-1
D gene: NA
clone size: many
CDR3 protein: CASSPPRGTEAFF
CDR3 DNA: TGTGCCAGCAGTCCTCCTCGGGGCACTGAAGCTTTCTTT

V gene: TRBV5-4
J gene: TRBJ2-1
D gene: TRBD2
clone size: many
CDR3 protein: CASSPEPGLALNNEQFF
CDR3 DNA: TGTGCCAGCAGCCCGGAACCGGGACTAGCCCTCAACAATGAGCAGTTCTTC

V gene: TRBV6-5
J gene: TRBJ1-2
D gene: NA
clone size: NA
CDR3 protein: CASSYNRINYGYTF
CDR3 DNA: TGTGCCAGCAGTTATAACAGGATCAACTATGGCTACACCTTC

V gene: TRBV9
J gene: TRBJ2-5
D gene: TRBD1
clone size: few
CDR3 protein: CASSEVVGGETQYF
CDR3 DNA: TGTGCCAGCAGTGAGGTGGTAGGGGGCGAGACCCAGTACTTC

V gene: TRBV7-6
J gene: TRBJ1-1
D gene: NA
clone size: few
CDR3 protein: CASSASGYHTEAFF
CDR3 DNA: TGTGCCAGCAGCGCCTCAGGGTACCACACTGAAGCTTTCTTT

V gene: TRBV4-2
J gene: TRBJ1-4
D gene: NA
clone size: few
CDR3 protein: CASSQGAGAPTNEKLFF
CDR3 DNA: TGTGCCAGCAGCCAAGGGGCAGGGGCCCCAACTAATGAAAAACTGTTTTTT

V gene: TRBV11-1
J gene: TRBJ2-5
D gene: TRBD1
clone size: NA
CDR3 protein: CASSLHRDRQETQYF
CDR3 DNA: TGTGCCAGCAGCTTACACCGGGACAGGCAAGAGACCCAGTACTTC

V gene: TRBV7-8
J gene: TRBJ2-1
D gene: TRBD1
clone size: many
CDR3 protein: CASSLTGVGEQFF
CDR3 DNA: TGTGCCAGCAGCTTAACAGGGGTTGGGGAGCAGTTCTTC

V gene: TRBV9
J gene: TRBJ2-1
D gene: NA
clone size: many
CDR3 protein: CASSVSGVSYNEQFF
CDR3 DNA: TGTGCCAGCAGCGTGTCGGGGGTCTCCTACAATGAGCAGTTCTTC

V gene: TRBV7-2
J gene: TRBJ2-1
D gene: NA
clone size: few
CDR3 protein: CASSLSFADSTYNEQFF
CDR3 DNA: TGTGCCAGCAGCTTATCATTCGCCGACTCGACTTACAATGAGCAGTTCTTC

V gene: TRBV28
J gene: TRBJ1-1
D gene: NA
clone size: NA
CDR3 protein: CASSSESRADTEAFF
CDR3 DNA: TGTGCCAGCAGTAGCGAATCCAGGGCAGACACTGAAGCTTTCTTT

V gene: TRBV7-9
J gene: TRBJ2-3
D gene: NA
clone size: few
CDR3 protein: CASSLARRTRDTQYF
CDR3 DNA: TGTGCCAGCAGCTTAGCAAGGCGGACAAGAGATACGCAGTATTTT

V gene: TRBV7-9
J gene: TRBJ2-1
D gene: TRBD1
clone size: many
CDR3 protein: CASSPRTGNNEQFF
CDR3 DNA: TGTGCCAGCAGCCCCCGGACAGGGAATAATGAGCAGTTCTTC

V gene: TRBV5-4
J gene: TRBJ1-1
D gene: NA
clone size: few
CDR3 protein: CASSRREGNTEAFF
CDR3 DNA: TGTGCCAGCAGCCGGAGAGAGGGGAACACTGAAGCTTTCTTT

V gene: TRBV30
J gene: TRBJ2-2
D gene: NA
clone size: NA
CDR3 protein: CAWSLGLETGELFF
CDR3 DNA: TGTGCCTGGAGTCTGGGTCTGGAGACCGGGGAGCTGTTTTTT

V gene: TRBV18
J gene: TRBJ1-1
D gene: NA
clone size: few
CDR3 protein: CASSPASSNTEAFF
CDR3 DNA: TGTGCCAGCTCACCGGCCTCAAGCAACACTGAAGCTTTCTTT

V gene: TRBV7-2
J gene: TRBJ2-7
D gene: NA
clone size: few
CDR3 protein: CASSQAVDSYEQYF
CDR3 DNA: TGTGCCAGCAGCCAAGCGGTCGACTCCTACGAGCAGTACTTC

V gene: TRBV20-1
J gene: TRBJ1-2
D gene: NA
clone size: NA
CDR3 protein: CSAMGGNGYTF
CDR3 DNA: TGCAGTGCTATGGGGGGGAATGGCTACACCTTC

V gene: TRBV2
J gene: TRBJ1-4
D gene: NA
clone size: many
CDR3 protein: CAISAPGTNEKLFF
CDR3 DNA: TGTGCCATCTCCGCGCCAGGGACTAATGAAAAACTGTTTTTT

V gene: TRBV2
J gene: TRBJ2-2
D gene: NA
clone size: many
CDR3 protein: CASSPLQTGELFF
CDR3 DNA: TGTGCCAGCAGTCCTTTGCAAACCGGGGAGCTGTTTTTT

V gene: TRBV6-5
J gene: TRBJ2-3
D gene: TRBD1
clone size: few
CDR3 protein: CASRKTGDVTDTQYF
CDR3 DNA: TGTGCCAGCAGAAAGACAGGGGATGTCACAGATACGCAGTATTTT

V gene: TRBV28
J gene: TRBJ2-1
D gene: NA
clone size: few
CDR3 protein: CASSLLQGREQFF
CDR3 DNA: TGTGCCAGCAGTTTACTACAGGGTAGGGAGCAGTTCTTC

V gene: TRBV30
J gene: TRBJ1-2
D gene: NA
clone size: NA
CDR3 protein: CAWRQTTRGYTF
CDR3 DNA: TGTGCCTGGAGACAAACGACGAGGGGCTACACCTTC

V gene: TRBV6-1
J gene: TRBJ1-5
D gene: NA
clone size: NA
CDR3 protein: CASSETGAINQPQHF
CDR3 DNA: TGTGCCAGCAGTGAGACCGGGGCGATCAATCAGCCCCAGCATTTT

V gene: TRBV5-1
J gene: TRBJ2-3
D gene: TRBD2
clone size: few
CDR3 protein: CAPHPVRLAGGHDTQYF
CDR3 DNA: TGCGCCCCTCACCCCGTTCGACTAGCGGGGGGGCATGATACGCAGTATTTT

V gene: TRBV19
J gene: TRBJ1-5
D gene: NA
clone size: many
CDR3 protein: CASSTVTGYSNQPQHF
CDR3 DNA: TGTGCCAGTAGTACGGTTACAGGGTATAGCAATCAGCCCCAGCATTTT